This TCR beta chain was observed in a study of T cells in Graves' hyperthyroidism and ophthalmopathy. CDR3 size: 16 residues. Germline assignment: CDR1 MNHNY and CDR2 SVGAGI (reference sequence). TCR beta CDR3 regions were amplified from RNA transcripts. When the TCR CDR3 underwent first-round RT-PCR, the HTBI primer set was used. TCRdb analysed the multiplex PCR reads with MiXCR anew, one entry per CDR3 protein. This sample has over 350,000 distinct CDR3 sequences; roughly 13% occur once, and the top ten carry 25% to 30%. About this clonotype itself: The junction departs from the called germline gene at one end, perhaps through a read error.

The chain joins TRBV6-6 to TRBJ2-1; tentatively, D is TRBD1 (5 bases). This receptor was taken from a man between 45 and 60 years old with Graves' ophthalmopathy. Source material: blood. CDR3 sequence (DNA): TGTGCCAGCAGTTACTCATTTGGACATGGATTGAATGAGCAGCTCTTC. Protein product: CASSYSFGHGLNEQLF.